The T cell receptor (beta chain) described here comes from a study of shared clonotypes between healthy human individuals. Study results and caveats: Naive CD4 clonotypes overlapped across a few donors at approximately 5.3%.

Original processing methods: Junction-only sequences without quality scores came from ImmunoSEQ, so filtering differed. Some clones are missing from TCRdb's copy, which holds only in-frame ones; the method was immunoSEQ multiplex PCR. That table gives V, J and clone size, and the DNA gave D and trimming. Seen here are about 2.3 million clones, around 93% observed once, and the top ten hold about 0.41%. Turning to this clone: Its antigen is unidentified.

The clonotype was recovered from a man between 18 and 29 years old in good health. Some clones in this sample may be carry-over from other donors' samples. Sequencing was performed on naive CD4+ T cells from PBMCs. Regarding subset: CD45RA+ positively selected.

The CDR3 region is CASSLPKPRNTGELFF. The CDR3 bases are TGTGCCAGCAGCCTCCCTAAACCCCGCAACACCGGGGAGCTGTTTTTT. This chain joins TRBV7-2 and TRBJ2-2; D unresolved. V lost 5 bases and J lost 2, with 15 bases in between. The germline CDR1 and CDR2 sequences are SGHTA and FQGNSA. The CDR3 totals 16 residues.